The present TCR beta chain was sequenced within a study of T-cell reconstitution after alpha-beta-depleted transplantation in children (dated by TCRdb to about 2016). Context from the whole study: T-cell immune reconstitution after TCRalphabeta/CD19-depleted allogeneic hematopoietic cell transplantation in children was quantitatively tracked in the study by means of TCR repertoire profiling.

This clonotype was detected ten times or more. Its antigen is not yet known. Base qualities were left out, and no much larger clone turns up one base away. Per the publication, the treatment or condition label means: allogeneic hematopoietic cell transplantation with graft depleted of TCRalphabeta T cells and CD19 B cells. Transplant recipients were children who received TCRalphabeta/CD19-depleted allogeneic hematopoietic cell grafts. Library prep was done by PCR. The sequencing machine was an Illumina HiSeq 2500. TCR library preparation used molecular barcoding, with unique molecular identifiers applied to normalize quantification of the TCRbeta repertoire. TCRdb handled the public reads itself, with Q25 trimming in fastp and clone calling in MiXCR, and kept productive beta chains. Rows matching on CDR3 protein sequence are summarized as one entry with the most common DNA and genes. The sample profile shows 600,000 to 700,000 distinct CDR3 sequences; roughly 13% of them were found once. The ten biggest clones cover about 0.79% of the sample.

The CDR3 runs 12 residues from the cysteine to the phenylalanine. The entry retains the CDR3 DNA only, 36 bases that are in frame from base 1. The germline V gene supplies CDR1 SGHDT and CDR2 YYEEEE. The V end loses 5 bases and the J end loses 4 bases, and a stretch of 9 bases separates them. The paper as a whole reports these results and caveats: The high TCRbeta diversity at day 60 in some patients was ascribed to recipient T cells and intrathymic progenitors that had survived conditioning. Over the following months the frequencies of hyperexpanded clones went down, and after one year T-cell counts and TCRbeta diversity were mostly credited to newly produced T cells. About two months after transplant, the apparently early recovery of alphabetaT-cell counts reportedly depended on just several hundred clones that had expanded rapidly and came from non-depleted graft cells.

This sample comprised PBMCs, obtained before TCRalphabeta/CD19-depleted stem cell transplant. The TCR comes from a girl aged 2-9 years with congenital amegakaryocytic thrombocytopenia, due to receive a stem cell transplant. This sequence uses TRBV5-6 and TRBJ2-5, with the D gene call left open. For the CDR3, the sequence is CASRDLGETQYF. The bases are TGTGCCAGCAGAGATCTCGGAGAGACCCAGTACTTC.